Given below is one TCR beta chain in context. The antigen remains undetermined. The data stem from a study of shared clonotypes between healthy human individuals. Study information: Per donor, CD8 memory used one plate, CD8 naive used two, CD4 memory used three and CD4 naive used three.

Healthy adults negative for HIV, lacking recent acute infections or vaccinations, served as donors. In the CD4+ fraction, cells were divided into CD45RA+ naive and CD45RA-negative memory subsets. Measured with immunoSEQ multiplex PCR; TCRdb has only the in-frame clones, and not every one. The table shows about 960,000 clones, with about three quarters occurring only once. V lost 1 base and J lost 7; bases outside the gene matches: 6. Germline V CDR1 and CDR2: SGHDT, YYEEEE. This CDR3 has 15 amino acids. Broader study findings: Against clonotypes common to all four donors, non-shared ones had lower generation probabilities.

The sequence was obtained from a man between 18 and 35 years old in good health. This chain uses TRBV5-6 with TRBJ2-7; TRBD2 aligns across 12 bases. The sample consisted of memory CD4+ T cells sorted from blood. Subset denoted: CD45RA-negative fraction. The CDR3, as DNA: TGTGCCAGCAGCTTGCGACTAGCGGGAGTAAGGGAGCAGTACTTC. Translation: CASSLRLAGVREQYF.